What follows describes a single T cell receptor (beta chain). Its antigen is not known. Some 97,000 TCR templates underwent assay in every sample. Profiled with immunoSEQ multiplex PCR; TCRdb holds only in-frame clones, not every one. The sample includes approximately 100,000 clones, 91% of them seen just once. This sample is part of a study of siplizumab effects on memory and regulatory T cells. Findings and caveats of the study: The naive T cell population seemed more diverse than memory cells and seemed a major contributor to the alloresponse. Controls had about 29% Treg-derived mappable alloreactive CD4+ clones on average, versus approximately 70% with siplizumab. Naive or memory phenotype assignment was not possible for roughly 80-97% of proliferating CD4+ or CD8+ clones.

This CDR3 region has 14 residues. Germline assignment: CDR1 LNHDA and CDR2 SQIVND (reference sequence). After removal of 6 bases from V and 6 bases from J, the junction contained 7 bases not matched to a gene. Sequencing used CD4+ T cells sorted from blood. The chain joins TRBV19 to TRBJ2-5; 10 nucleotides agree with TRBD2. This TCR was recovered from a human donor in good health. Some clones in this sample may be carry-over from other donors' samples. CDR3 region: CASRATSGIKTQYF. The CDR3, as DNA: TGTGCCAGTAGAGCAACTAGCGGGATAAAGACCCAGTACTTC.